Reported below is one TCR beta chain. Its antigen is still unknown. No much larger clone is present one base from it, and per-base qualities are unavailable. Other DNA sequences in this specimen translate into the identical CDR3. Using the deep immunoSEQ assay, TCR CDR3 regions were amplified from genomic DNA by multiplex PCR. Extracted genomic DNA from each cell subset was distributed evenly across all wells of several immunoSEQ 96-well plates, and each plate was treated as a replicate. For sorted subsets, approximately 210 ng of genomic DNA, equivalent to tens of thousands of T cell genomes, went into each replicate PCR. Purified libraries were measured with a Qubit 3.0 fluorometer, size-checked on a Bioanalyzer 2100, and measured again with the KAPA Library Quantification kit. Every immunoSEQ 96-well plate was sequenced on a separate single-read 150-cycle Illumina NextSeq 550 flow cell. In the authors' own workflow: Because the immunoSEQ output held only junctional sequences and lacked quality scores, the filtering could not match the filtering applied to full-length reads. Sequences were annotated with PyIR, a Python wrapper for IgBLAST v1.9, and V/J genes and CDR3 were assigned using IMGT germline references. Reads were removed for weak V/J assignments (E-value above 1e-6), missing CDR3, stop codons, out-of-frame junctions, or ambiguous translated residues. V3J clonotypes were defined as sequences sharing an identical inferred V gene, J gene, and CDR3 amino acid sequence. The percentage overlap between two repertoires was calculated by dividing the number of shared unique clonotypes by the size of the smaller repertoire. Richness of each repertoire was evaluated using RTK rarefaction, the Chao1 estimator, and Recon v2.1 estimates of unobserved clonotypes. Generation probabilities were computed with OLGA for all TCRbeta clonotypes obtained by the gDNA method from a few donors. The source is immuneACCESS, and TCRdb retained only in-frame sequences with V and J called. Part of the clones is not carried over; for the studies checked, unresolved V genes explain less than half of this, and the remainder is unexplained. That table gives V, J and clone size, and the DNA gave D and trimming. This sample holds roughly 2.2 million clones; around 93% were observed only once. Together, the top ten hold 0.37% of the sample.

Donors were healthy HIV-negative adults with no recently reported acute infections or vaccinations. All donors were Caucasian adults living in Nashville, Tennessee, USA. CD4+ T cells were enriched by magnetic negative selection, after which naive cells were positively selected on CD45RA and the negative fraction was taken as the memory subset. Blood was obtained by leukapheresis, after which PBMCs were separated by Ficoll-Histopaque density gradient centrifugation and cryopreserved in liquid nitrogen vapor phase. Purity and quantity of every magnetically sorted T cell population were checked by analytical flow cytometry. Genomic DNA was isolated from each sorted fraction and quantified by UV absorbance on a Nanodrop 2000c. The data stem from a study of shared clonotypes between healthy human individuals (dated by TCRdb to between 2020 and 2021). Regarding the research as a whole: The cohort comprised a couple of women and a few men aged 18 to 49 years. To estimate repertoire size and how much clonotype sharing occurs between individuals, the study deeply sequenced the blood TCR repertoires of five healthy adults. For each donor, CD4 naive and CD4 memory were each run on three plates, CD8 naive on two plates, and CD8 memory on one plate. Libraries were prepared and TCR repertoires were sequenced by different laboratories using diverse techniques, in order to increase sequencing depth and limit assay-specific biases. Leukapheresis yielded between about 0.85 and 10 billion PBMCs per donor. On the study overall, not on this receptor specifically: Pairwise subsampling indicated that sequencing depth was expected to affect the degree of clonotype sharing among donors. Sharing across a few donors was observed for around 5% of naive CD4, 3% to 3.5% of naive CD8, around 2.5% of memory CD4, and roughly 0.43% of memory CD8 clonotypes. Because the study included a small number of donors, the genetic and exposure-history diversity represented was limited. Naive subsets generally had larger estimated clonotype richness than memory subsets did. Incomplete sequencing was indicated by rarefaction of sorted-subset datasets, despite the large sequencing depth. Only blood was sampled, and tissue TCR repertoires likely differ from those in blood. Compared with non-shared clonotypes, the clonotypes found in all four sorted-subset donors had higher generation probabilities.

This TCR was sampled from a man younger than 30 in good health. Some clones in this sample may be carry-over from other donors' samples. Sequencing was done on a sample of naive CD4+ T cells from PBMCs. The cell subset or site label of this sample denotes: CD45RA+ positively selected.

The DNA sequence is TGTGCCAGTAGTATAGGAGGCTCCTACGAGCAGTACTTC. This yields the protein CASSIGGSYEQYF. The chain couples TRBV19 to TRBJ2-7, with the D gene not clear enough to name. The germline V gene (reference sequence) gives CDR1 as LNHDA and CDR2 as SQIVND. The junction shows trimming of 1 base on V and 0 bases on J, plus 4 bases between the germline ends. The CDR3, cysteine through phenylalanine, is 13 amino acids long. The only DNA kept is the CDR3, 39 bases in frame from the first base.